This T cell receptor beta chain is drawn from a study of blood T cell repertoires in COVID-19. Study-wide context: There were acute and convalescent COVID-19 samples, and they came from the United States, Italy and Spain.

The CDR3 is 14 amino acids. Germline CDR1 and CDR2: LGHNT and FRNRAP. The V and J ends lost 7 bases and 0 bases respectively, with 10 bases between them. Libraries were prepared by immunoSEQ multiplex PCR; TCRdb keeps only in-frame clonotypes and omits some of them. The data hold 90,000 to 100,000 clones, with about 79% observed a single time. The rearrangement links TRBV12-5 to TRBJ2-1, with D possibly being TRBD2 (6 bases). The material sequenced was peripheral blood. This sequence originates from a man in his 60s with acute or convalescent COVID-19. In DNA form, the CDR3 reads TGTGCTAGTGCGGCGGGGCTCTCCTACAATGAGCAGTTCTTC. Translated: CASAAGLSYNEQFF.